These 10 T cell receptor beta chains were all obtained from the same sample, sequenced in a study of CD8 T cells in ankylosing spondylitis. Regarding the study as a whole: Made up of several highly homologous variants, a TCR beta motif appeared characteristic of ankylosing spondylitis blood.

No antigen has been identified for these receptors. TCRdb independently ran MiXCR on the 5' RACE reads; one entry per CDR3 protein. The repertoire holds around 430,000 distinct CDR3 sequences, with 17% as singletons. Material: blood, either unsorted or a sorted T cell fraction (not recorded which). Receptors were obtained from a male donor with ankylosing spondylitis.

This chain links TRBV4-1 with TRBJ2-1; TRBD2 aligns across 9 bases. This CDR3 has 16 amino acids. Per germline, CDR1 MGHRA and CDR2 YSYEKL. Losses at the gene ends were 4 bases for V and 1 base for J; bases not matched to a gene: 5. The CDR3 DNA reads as TGCGCCAGCAGCCGACAGACTAGCGGTTCCTACAATGAGCAGTTCTTC. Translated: CASSRQTSGSYNEQFF.

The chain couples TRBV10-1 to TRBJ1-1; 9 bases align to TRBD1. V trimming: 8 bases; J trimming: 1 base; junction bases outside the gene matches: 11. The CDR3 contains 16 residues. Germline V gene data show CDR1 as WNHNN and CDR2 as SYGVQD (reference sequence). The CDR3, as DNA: TGCGCCAGCTTACGATCGGGGACAGGGACGAACACTGAAGCTTTCTTT. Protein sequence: CASLRSGTGTNTEAFF.

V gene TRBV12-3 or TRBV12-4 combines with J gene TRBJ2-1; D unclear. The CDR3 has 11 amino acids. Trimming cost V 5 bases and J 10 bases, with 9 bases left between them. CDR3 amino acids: CASSPMGEQFF. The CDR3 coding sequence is TGTGCCAGCAGTCCGATGGGGGAGCAGTTCTTC.

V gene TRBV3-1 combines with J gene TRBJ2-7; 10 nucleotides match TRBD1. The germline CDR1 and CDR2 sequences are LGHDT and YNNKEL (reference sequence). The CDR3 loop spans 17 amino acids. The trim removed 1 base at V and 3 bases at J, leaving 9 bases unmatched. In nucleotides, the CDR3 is TGTGCCAGCAGCCAAGCAGACAGGGGGCGGATTAGCTACGAGCAGTACTTC. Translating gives CASSQADRGRISYEQYF.

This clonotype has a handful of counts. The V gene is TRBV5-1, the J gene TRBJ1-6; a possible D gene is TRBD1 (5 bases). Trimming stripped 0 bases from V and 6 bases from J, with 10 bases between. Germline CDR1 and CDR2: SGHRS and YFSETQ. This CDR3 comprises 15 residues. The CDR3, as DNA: TGCGCCAGCAGCTTGGAGGGGACCCTTAATTCACCCCTCCACTTT. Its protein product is CASSLEGTLNSPLHF.

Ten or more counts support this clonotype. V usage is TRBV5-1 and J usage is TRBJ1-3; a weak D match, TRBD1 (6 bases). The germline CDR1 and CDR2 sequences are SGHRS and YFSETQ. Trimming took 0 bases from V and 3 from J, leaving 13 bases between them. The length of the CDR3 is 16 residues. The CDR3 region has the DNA TGCGCCAGCAGCTTGGGACAGGCCTTGGGTGGAAACACCATATATTTT. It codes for CASSLGQALGGNTIYF.

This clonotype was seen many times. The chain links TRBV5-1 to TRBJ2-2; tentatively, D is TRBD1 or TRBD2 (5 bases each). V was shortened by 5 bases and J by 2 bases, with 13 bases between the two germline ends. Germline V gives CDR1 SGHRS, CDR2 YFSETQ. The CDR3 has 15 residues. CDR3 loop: CASRTGTTNTGELFF. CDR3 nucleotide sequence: TGCGCCAGCAGAACCGGGACCACAAACACCGGGGAGCTGTTTTTT.

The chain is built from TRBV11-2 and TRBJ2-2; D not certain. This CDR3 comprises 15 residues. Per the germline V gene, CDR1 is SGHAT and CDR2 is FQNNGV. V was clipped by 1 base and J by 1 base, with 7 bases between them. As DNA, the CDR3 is TGTGCCAGCAGCTTAGGGAGAAAGAACACCGGGGAGCTGTTTTTT. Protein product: CASSLGRKNTGELFF.

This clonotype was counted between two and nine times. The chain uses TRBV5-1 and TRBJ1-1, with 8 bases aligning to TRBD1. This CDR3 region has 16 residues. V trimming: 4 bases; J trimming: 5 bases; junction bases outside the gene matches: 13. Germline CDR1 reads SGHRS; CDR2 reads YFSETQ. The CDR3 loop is CASSIRDRSSGTEAFF. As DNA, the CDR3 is TGCGCCAGCAGCATCCGGGACAGGTCCTCGGGGACTGAAGCTTTCTTT.

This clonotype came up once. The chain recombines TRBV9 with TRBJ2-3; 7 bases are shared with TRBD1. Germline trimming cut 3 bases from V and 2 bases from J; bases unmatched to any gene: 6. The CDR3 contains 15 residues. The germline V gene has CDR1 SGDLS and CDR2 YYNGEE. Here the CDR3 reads CASSDGTAHTDTQYF. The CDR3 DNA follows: TGTGCCAGCAGCGATGGGACAGCCCACACAGATACGCAGTATTTT.